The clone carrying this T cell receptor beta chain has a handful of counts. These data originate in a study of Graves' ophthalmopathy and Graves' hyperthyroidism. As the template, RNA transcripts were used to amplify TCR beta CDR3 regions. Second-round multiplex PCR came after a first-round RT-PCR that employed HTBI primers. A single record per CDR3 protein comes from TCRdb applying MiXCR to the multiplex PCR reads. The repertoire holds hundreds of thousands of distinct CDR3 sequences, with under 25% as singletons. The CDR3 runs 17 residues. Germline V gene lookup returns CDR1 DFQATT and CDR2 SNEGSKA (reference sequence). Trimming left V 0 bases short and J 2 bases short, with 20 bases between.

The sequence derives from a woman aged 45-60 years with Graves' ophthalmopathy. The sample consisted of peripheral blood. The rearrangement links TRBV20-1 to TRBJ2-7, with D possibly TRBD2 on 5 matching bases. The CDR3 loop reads CSARDSFLGDLTYEQYF. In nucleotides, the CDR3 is TGCAGTGCTAGAGATTCTTTTCTGGGAGACCTCACCTACGAGCAGTACTTC.